The 21 T cell receptor beta chains in this list originate from one sample, sequenced in a study of OX40 agonist ivuxolimab in advanced cancers. The data were produced by immunoSEQ multiplex PCR, yet TCRdb's version contains in-frame clones alone and is incomplete. The sample carries 20,000 or so clones, about 88% recorded once. This material consisted of CD4+ or CD8+ T cells sorted from blood, taken in a trial of the OX40 agonist ivuxolimab. The receptors here all came from an adult with an advanced solid tumor such as melanoma, head and neck, liver or kidney cancer.

The J gene is TRBJ2-7, the V gene TRBV28, with 12 bases matching TRBD2. Unmatched junction bases numbered 4, after V lost 6 bases and J lost 4 bases. Germline CDR1 reads MDHEN; CDR2 reads SYDVKM. This CDR3 comprises 14 residues. CDR3 in DNA: TGTGCCAGCAGCCGGACTAGCGGGATGTACGAGCAGTACTTC. Its protein product is CASSRTSGMYEQYF. The variable domain in full, with the rest retrieved from reference TRBV28 and TRBJ2-7, is DVKVTQSSRYLVKRTGEKVFLECVQDMDHENMFWYRQDPGLGLRLIYFSYDVKMKEKGDIPEGYSVSREKKERFSLILESASTNQTSMYLCASSRTSGMYEQYFGPGTRLTVT.

V and J are TRBV5-1 and TRBJ1-1, with 9 bases fitting TRBD1. The V gene end was trimmed by 2 bases and the J gene end by 1 base; junction bases not matched to a gene: 6. CDR3 length: 16 amino acids. Germline CDR1 SGHRS, CDR2 YFSETQ. The CDR3: CASSLSTGGQNTEAFF. The CDR3, as DNA: TGCGCCAGCAGCTTAAGTACAGGGGGCCAGAACACTGAAGCTTTCTTT.

CDR3 amino acids: CASSSYRVKNYGYTF. The CDR3 DNA sequence: TGTGCCAGCAGCTCTTACAGGGTTAAAAACTATGGCTACACCTTC. V and J are TRBV11-2 and TRBJ1-2, with D maybe TRBD1 (6 bases). From germline, CDR1 is SGHAT and CDR2 FQNNGV. CDR3 size: 15 residues. Trimming removed 4 bases from V and 2 bases from J, with 14 bases in between.

This clone was counted between two and nine times. The V and J genes are TRBV30 and TRBJ1-1; D is undetermined. The V end was cut by 4 bases, the J end by 0 bases, with 9 bases between. The CDR3 contains 13 residues. Germline V gene lookup returns CDR1 GTSNPN and CDR2 SVGIG (reference sequence). The CDR3 DNA is TGTGCCTGGAAGATGGGCATGAACACTGAAGCTTTCTTT. Encoded protein: CAWKMGMNTEAFF.

The V gene is TRBV5-5, the J gene TRBJ2-5; no firm D call. The germline gives CDR1 SGHKS, CDR2 YYEKEE (reference sequence). The CDR3 has 13 residues. Trimming took 0 bases from V and 5 from J, leaving 8 bases between them. The CDR3 region has the DNA TGTGCCAGCAGCTTGGAGGTGCGTGAGACCCAGTACTTC. Translating it yields CASSLEVRETQYF.

This clone has just a few counts. The sample contains more than one DNA sequence encoding this CDR3. The genes are TRBV5-4 and TRBJ2-3; the match to TRBD2 covers 8 bases. The germline gives CDR1 SGHNT, CDR2 YYREEE (reference sequence). The J segment lost 3 bases and the V segment lost 1 base, leaving 1 base of the junction unmatched. The CDR3 has 14 amino acids. CDR3 region: CASSLSSGTDTQYF. The CDR3, as DNA: TGTGCCAGCAGCTTGTCTAGCGGGACAGATACGCAGTATTTT.

This chain uses TRBV6-4 with TRBJ2-3; 13 bases align to TRBD2. Germline CDR1 reads MRHNA; CDR2 reads SNTAGT. The CDR3 has 16 residues. The V gene end was trimmed by 0 bases and the J gene end by 6 bases; junction bases not matched to a gene: 3. CDR3 sequence: CASSDSGTSGADTQYF. In nucleotides, the CDR3 is TGTGCCAGCAGTGACTCGGGGACTAGCGGGGCGGATACGCAGTATTTT.

This clone was found once. The chain couples TRBV7-8 to TRBJ2-2; possibly TRBD2 for D (7 bases). The CDR3 is 16 amino acids. Germline assignment: CDR1 SGHVS and CDR2 FQNEAQ. V lost 5 bases to trimming and J lost 2 bases, with 15 bases between them. CDR3 nucleotides: TGTGCCAGCAGCAATCGAAGGGGGGGTAACACCGGGGAGCTGTTTTTT. Residues: CASSNRRGGNTGELFF.

The chain joins TRBV11-2 to TRBJ1-3, with D maybe TRBD1 (6 bases). The V end was cut by 2 bases, the J end by 3 bases, with 14 bases between. Germline V gives CDR1 SGHAT, CDR2 FQNNGV. This CDR3 has 16 amino acids. Here the CDR3 DNA reads TGTGCCAGCAGCTTAATGGGGGCAGTTGGTGGAAACACCATATATTTT. Encoded protein: CASSLMGAVGGNTIYF.

The rearrangement links TRBV7-2 to TRBJ2-5, with 7 bases identical to TRBD1. The CDR3 extends over 15 amino acids. V gave up 7 bases and J gave up 0 bases; unmatched junction bases: 8. The germline V gene encodes CDR1 SGHTA and CDR2 FQGNSA. The CDR3 here is CASKQGQGYQETQYF. The CDR3 region has the DNA TGTGCCAGCAAACAGGGGCAGGGGTACCAAGAGACCCAGTACTTC. Full variable domain (outside the CDR3, taken from reference TRBV7-2 and TRBJ2-5): GAGVSQSPSNKVTEKGKDVELRCDPISGHTALYWYRQSLGQGLEFLIYFQGNSAPDKSGLPSDRFSAERTGGSVSTLTIQRTQQEDSAVYLCASKQGQGYQETQYFGPGTRLLVL.

The chain recombines TRBV18 with TRBJ2-2; the D is unclear. Looked up from germline, CDR1 is KGHSH and CDR2 is LQKENI. The CDR3 length is 16 residues. The V end lost 2 bases, the J end lost 4 bases, and 14 bases lay between the germline ends. CDR3 in DNA: TGTGCCAGCTCACCAACTCCCCGGGCCGTCACCGGGGAGCTGTTTTTT. This translates into CASSPTPRAVTGELFF. Variable domain in full (rest from reference TRBV18 and TRBJ2-2): NAGVMQNPRHLVRRRGQEARLRCSPMKGHSHVYWYRQLPEEGLKFMVYLQKENIIDESGMPKERFSAEFPKEGPSILRIQQVVRGDSAAYFCASSPTPRAVTGELFFGEGSRLTVL.

The V call is TRBV5-1, the J call TRBJ1-1, with D unresolved. The CDR3 extends over 14 amino acids. Trimming removed 4 bases at V and 3 bases at J, with 13 bases between. Germline V gene data show CDR1 as SGHRS and CDR2 as YFSETQ. Here the CDR3 reads CASSPRTVYTEAFF. In DNA, the CDR3 is TGCGCCAGCAGCCCGAGGACCGTCTACACTGAAGCTTTCTTT.

This clone has just a few counts. The chain is built from TRBV10-3 and TRBJ1-2; TRBD1 aligns across 7 bases. The CDR3 runs 14 residues. The J segment lost 3 bases and the V segment lost 4 bases, leaving 5 bases of the junction unmatched. Germline assignment: CDR1 ENHRY and CDR2 SYGVKD. CDR3 residues: CAISVSGQDYGYTF. Here the CDR3 DNA reads TGTGCCATCAGTGTTTCCGGACAGGACTATGGCTACACCTTC.

The chain carries TRBV6-1 and TRBJ2-1, with a possible D match to TRBD2 (6 bases). With 1 base removed from V and 8 bases from J, the gap between germline ends came to 15 bases. CDR3 size: 15 residues. Germline-derived CDR1 and CDR2 are MNHNS and SASEGT. The CDR3 DNA follows: TGTGCCAGCAGTGAAGTGACTGGGGGGTTGGATGAGCAGTTCTTC. Amino acid sequence: CASSEVTGGLDEQFF.

This rearrangement joins TRBV19 to TRBJ2-6; D unresolved. Germline lookup yields CDR1 LNHDA and CDR2 SQIVND (reference sequence). The CDR3 is 18 residues long. With 3 bases removed from V and 0 bases from J, the gap between germline ends came to 15 bases. In nucleotides, the CDR3 is TGTGCCAGTAGTATTTTGGCATACAACCTCTCTGGGGCCAACGTCCTGACTTTC. Encoded protein: CASSILAYNLSGANVLTF. Full variable domain (rest looked up from reference TRBV19 and TRBJ2-6): DGGITQSPKYLFRKEGQNVTLSCEQNLNHDAMYWYRQDPGQGLRLIYYSQIVNDFQKGDIAEGYSVSREKKESFPLTVTSAQKNPTAFYLCASSILAYNLSGANVLTFGAGSRLTVL.

CDR3 sequence: CASSYPGDRVFGEQFF. DNA of the CDR3: TGTGCCAGCAGCTATCCCGGCGACAGGGTGTTCGGTGAGCAGTTCTTC. This chain uses TRBV5-5 with TRBJ2-1, with TRBD1 matching over 7 bases. After removal of 3 bases from V and 9 bases from J, the junction contained 15 bases not matched to a gene. CDR1 and CDR2 from the germline V gene are SGHKS and YYEKEE (reference sequence). The CDR3 loop spans 16 amino acids.

This chain uses TRBV19 with TRBJ1-1, with 8 bases lining up with TRBD1. This CDR3 has 14 amino acids. V trimming: 5 bases; J trimming: 0 bases; junction bases outside the gene matches: 2. Germline V gives CDR1 LNHDA, CDR2 SQIVND (reference sequence). Written as DNA, the CDR3 is TGTGCCAGTAGTTTCAGGGGGCTGAACACTGAAGCTTTCTTT. Amino acid sequence: CASSFRGLNTEAFF. Looking up the rest from reference TRBV19 and TRBJ1-1 gives the full variable domain: DGGITQSPKYLFRKEGQNVTLSCEQNLNHDAMYWYRQDPGQGLRLIYYSQIVNDFQKGDIAEGYSVSREKKESFPLTVTSAQKNPTAFYLCASSFRGLNTEAFFGQGTRLTVV.

The chain uses TRBV29-1 and TRBJ1-2, with D hard to call. This CDR3 has 11 amino acids. Germline V gene sequence: CDR1 SQVTM, CDR2 ANQGSEA. Trimming stripped 6 bases from V and 4 bases from J, with 9 bases between. CDR3 nucleotides: TGCAGCGTAGCCGTTACCTATGGCTACACCTTC. The encoded protein is CSVAVTYGYTF.

This chain links TRBV29-1 with TRBJ2-5, with TRBD2 as a possible D gene (5 bases). The CDR3 is 12 amino acids. From germline, CDR1 is SQVTM and CDR2 ANQGSEA. The V gene lost 6 bases and the J gene lost 0 bases, with 8 bases spanning the gap. The CDR3, as DNA: TGCAGCGTCAAAGCGGACCAAGAGACCCAGTACTTC. This translates into CSVKADQETQYF.

J is TRBJ1-5 and V is TRBV28; D not certain. Germline-derived CDR1 and CDR2 are MDHEN and SYDVKM. V dropped 5 bases and J dropped 6 bases, with 14 bases sitting between them. This CDR3 is 14 amino acids long. Written as DNA, the CDR3 is TGTGCCAGCAGTCAGGCTACATTGGGTCAGCCCCAGCATTTT. Translated: CASSQATLGQPQHF.

V and J are TRBV14 and TRBJ1-1; D is uncertain. Trimming left V 3 bases short and J 3 bases short, with 8 bases between. Germline V gene sequence: CDR1 SGHDN, CDR2 FVKESK. The CDR3 consists of 13 residues. The CDR3 loop is CASSHSRYTEAFF. The CDR3 DNA follows: TGTGCCAGCAGCCACAGCAGATACACTGAAGCTTTCTTT. Complete variable domain (other parts from reference TRBV14 and TRBJ1-1): EAGVTQFPSHSVIEKGQTVTLRCDPISGHDNLYWYRRVMGKEIKFLLHFVKESKQDESGMPNNRFLAERTGGTYSTLKVQPAELEDSGVYFCASSHSRYTEAFFGQGTRLTVV.